This entry lists 22 T cell receptor beta chains sequenced from one sample in a study of cytomegalovirus exposure and HLA in healthy donors. PCR was performed using 60 Vbeta and 13 Jbeta primers. TCRdb keeps only in-frame clones here, not all; method: immunoSEQ multiplex PCR. The sample has 100,000 or so clones, roughly four fifths seen once; the top ten hold roughly an eighth. Sequencing used PBMCs. The receptors were sampled from a male donor in good health and CMV-seropositive.

This clone was seen only once. CDR3 residues: CASSHLGTGGSNEQFF. The DNA for the CDR3 is TGTGCCAGCAGCCACCTCGGGACAGGAGGAAGCAATGAGCAGTTCTTC. This chain connects TRBV4-2 to TRBJ2-1, with 8 positions matching TRBD1. Germline CDR1 and CDR2: LGHNA and YNFKEQ. Trimming removed 3 bases from V and 6 bases from J; junction bases left unmatched: 10. The CDR3 runs 16 residues.

The chain couples TRBV5-1 to TRBJ1-1; TRBD1 matches 7 bases. Trimming at V came to 4 bases and at J to 1 base, leaving 7 bases not matched to a gene. This CDR3 comprises 15 residues. CDR1 and CDR2 (germline): SGHRS, YFSETQ. The CDR3 nucleotides read TGCGCCAGCAGCATGGGACAGCAAGCGAACACTGAAGCTTTCTTT. This sequence encodes CASSMGQQANTEAFF.

This clone is medium-sized in the sample. The gene calls are TRBV5-4 and TRBJ2-5, with 7 positions matching TRBD2. The CDR3 spans 15 residues. The germline CDR1 and CDR2 sequences are SGHNT and YYREEE (reference sequence). J gave up 4 bases and V 4 bases, and 10 bases lay outside the gene matches. The CDR3 coding sequence is TGTGCCAGCAGCCTGGACACTAGCGCCGGAGAGACCCAGTACTTC. This codes for CASSLDTSAGETQYF.

The V and J genes are TRBV15 and TRBJ1-6; D call uncertain. This CDR3 has 14 residues. The V gene's germline CDR1 is LNHNV and CDR2 YYDKDF (reference sequence). Trimming shortened V by 4 bases and J by 3 bases, and 7 bases separated the two germline ends. CDR3 sequence: CATSNEVYNSPLHF. CDR3 DNA sequence: TGTGCCACCAGCAATGAGGTCTATAATTCACCCCTCCACTTT. Variable domain in full (rest from reference TRBV15 and TRBJ1-6): DAMVIQNPRYQVTQFGKPVTLSCSQTLNHNVMYWYQQKSSQAPKLLFHYYDKDFNNEADTPDNFQSRRPNTSFCFLDIRSPGLGDTAMYLCATSNEVYNSPLHFGNGTRLTVT.

This clone was seen more than once but under ten times. The V call is TRBV28, the J call TRBJ1-6; tentative D call: TRBD1 (6 bases). V lost 8 bases, J lost 9 bases, and 17 bases lay in between. CDR1 is MDHEN, CDR2 SYDVKM, per germline. This CDR3 has 14 residues. The CDR3 DNA is TGTGCCAGCTCATCGCAGGGGAGAGCTTCACCCCTCCACTTT. Its protein is CASSSQGRASPLHF.

The sample holds a few counts of this clone. In DNA form, the CDR3 reads TGTGCCAGTAGTCCCCGGGCAGACAGGGGGCCGGGCGATGAGCAGTTCTTC. It translates to CASSPRADRGPGDEQFF. The genes are TRBV19 and TRBJ2-1, with 10 bases identical to TRBD1. This CDR3 region has 17 residues. Germline assignment: CDR1 LNHDA and CDR2 SQIVND (reference sequence). V was pared by 5 bases and J by 8 bases, with 15 bases of the junction left unmatched.

The chain has TRBV6-5 and TRBJ1-5; 9 positions match TRBD1. Germline V gene sequence: CDR1 MNHEY, CDR2 SVGAGI. CDR3 length: 15 amino acids. V was pared by 5 bases and J by 2 bases, with 4 bases of the junction left unmatched. CDR3 sequence: CASSRQGVGNQPQHF. In nucleotides, the CDR3 is TGTGCCAGCAGTAGACAGGGGGTGGGCAATCAGCCCCAGCATTTT.

This chain links TRBV4-2 with TRBJ1-3; possible D gene TRBD1, 6 bases. V was cut by 0 bases and J by 1 base, with 19 bases left in between. Germline CDR1 and CDR2: LGHNA and YNFKEQ. This CDR3 is 19 amino acids long. This CDR3 reads CASSQDPGQTSPSGNTIYF. As DNA, the CDR3 is TGTGCCAGCAGCCAAGACCCCGGACAGACCAGCCCTTCTGGAAACACCATATATTTT.

The chain links TRBV28 to TRBJ1-5, with 8 nucleotides matching TRBD1. This CDR3 comprises 15 residues. Germline V gene lookup returns CDR1 MDHEN and CDR2 SYDVKM. V trimming: 8 bases; J trimming: 7 bases; junction bases outside the gene matches: 13. The CDR3 sequence is CASLLGQAAGQPQHF. For the CDR3, the DNA is TGTGCCAGCCTCCTGGGACAGGCCGCGGGGCAGCCCCAGCATTTT.

The chain uses TRBV2 and TRBJ2-7; TRBD2 matches 8 bases. Germline assignment: CDR1 SNHLY and CDR2 FYNNEI. CDR3 length equals 15 residues. The junction had 12 bases not matched to a gene; V was cut back by 8 bases and J by 3 bases. The CDR3 DNA reads as TGTGCCAGCCGCCCGACTAGCGTACCCTTCTACGAGCAGTACTTC. This codes for CASRPTSVPFYEQYF. Drawing the rest from reference TRBV2 and TRBJ2-7, the complete variable domain is EPEVTQTPSHQVTQMGQEVILRCVPISNHLYFYWYRQILGQKVEFLVSFYNNEISEKSEIFDDQFSVERPDGSNFTLKIRSTKLEDSAMYFCASRPTSVPFYEQYFGPGTRLTVT.

This rearrangement joins TRBV2 to TRBJ1-2; D perhaps matches TRBD1 (5 bases). The ends were cut back, 7 bases at V and 6 bases at J, with 9 bases in the middle. The germline V gene encodes CDR1 SNHLY and CDR2 FYNNEI. This CDR3 contains 11 residues. CDR3 amino acids: CASTGGDGYTF. The CDR3 nucleotides read TGTGCCAGCACGGGGGGGGATGGCTACACCTTC.

V and J are TRBV7-9 and TRBJ2-7; the D gene is possibly TRBD1 (5 bases). Trimming took off 5 bases at V and 2 bases at J, with 13 bases between the two ends. From germline, CDR1 is SEHNR and CDR2 FQNEAQ (reference sequence). The CDR3 runs to 14 residues. Written as DNA, the CDR3 is TGTGCCAGCAGCCTGACAGTGACCACCTACGAGCAGTACTTC. It is translated as CASSLTVTTYEQYF.

This chain connects TRBV18 to TRBJ1-2; the D is unclear. The germline CDR1 and CDR2 sequences are KGHSH and LQKENI. This CDR3 region has 15 residues. Trimming removed 4 bases from V and 6 bases from J, with 18 bases in between. The CDR3 DNA follows: TGTGCCAGCTCACGCACCACGTCTAATCTACATGGCTACACCTTC. Translated: CASSRTTSNLHGYTF.

A note on this clone: Other DNA variants within this sample encode the same CDR3. The rearrangement joins TRBV20-1 to TRBJ2-7; D remains unclear. CDR1 and CDR2 from the germline V gene are DFQATT and SNEGSKA (reference sequence). The V and J ends lost 0 bases and 8 bases respectively, with 8 bases between them. This CDR3 is 11 amino acids long. The CDR3 loop is CSARDSRQQYF. The CDR3, as DNA: TGCAGTGCTAGAGATTCGCGGCAGCAGTACTTC.

This clone appeared once. This chain links TRBV15 with TRBJ2-2, with D unclear. V was clipped by 0 bases and J by 3 bases, with 5 bases between them. CDR3 size: 14 residues. Looked up from germline, CDR1 is LNHNV and CDR2 is YYDKDF (reference sequence). CDR3 amino acids: CATSRDRDTGELFF. CDR3 nucleotide sequence: TGTGCCACCAGCAGAGATCGAGACACCGGGGAGCTGTTTTTT. Drawing the rest from reference TRBV15 and TRBJ2-2, the complete variable domain is DAMVIQNPRYQVTQFGKPVTLSCSQTLNHNVMYWYQQKSSQAPKLLFHYYDKDFNNEADTPDNFQSRRPNTSFCFLDIRSPGLGDTAMYLCATSRDRDTGELFFGEGSRLTVL.

The chain has TRBV19 and TRBJ1-5, with TRBD1 as a possible D gene (5 bases). Germline V CDR1 and CDR2: LNHDA, SQIVND (reference sequence). V was pared by 8 bases and J by 1 base, with 21 bases between. The CDR3 extends over 17 amino acids. As DNA, the CDR3 is TGTGCCAGTCGCCCACGGGCAGGGAAAGTGAGCAATCAGCCCCAGCATTTT. Protein product: CASRPRAGKVSNQPQHF.

This rearrangement joins TRBV7-9 to TRBJ2-7; 7 bases fit TRBD1. Unmatched junction bases numbered 15, after V lost 5 bases and J lost 2 bases. The CDR3 runs to 17 residues. From germline, CDR1 is SEHNR and CDR2 FQNEAQ (reference sequence). The CDR3 is CASSPSRPGQRPYEQYF. The CDR3 DNA reads TGTGCCAGCAGCCCTAGTCGTCCGGGACAGAGACCCTACGAGCAGTACTTC. The full variable domain, with the rest looked up from reference TRBV7-9 and TRBJ2-7, is DTGVSQNPRHKITKRGQNVTFRCDPISEHNRLYWYRQTLGQGPEFLTYFQNEAQLEKSRLLSDRFSAERPKGSFSTLEIQRTEQGDSAMYLCASSPSRPGQRPYEQYFGPGTRLTVT.

The rearrangement links TRBV6-5 to TRBJ2-5, with TRBD2 matching over 7 bases. With V trimmed by 2 bases and J by 3 bases, 3 bases remained unmatched. The CDR3 runs to 14 residues. Germline loops: CDR1 MNHEY, CDR2 SVGAGI. CDR3 amino acids: CASSYELAEETQYF. The CDR3 DNA reads TGTGCCAGCAGTTACGAGCTAGCGGAAGAGACCCAGTACTTC.

This chain connects TRBV30 to TRBJ2-5, with no clear D. This CDR3 contains 13 residues. Trimming cost V 4 bases and J 0 bases, with 9 bases left between them. Looked up from germline, CDR1 is GTSNPN and CDR2 is SVGIG (reference sequence). The CDR3 DNA reads TGTGCCTGGACAGAAAGATACCAAGAGACCCAGTACTTC. Translation gives CAWTERYQETQYF. The variable domain in full, with the rest retrieved from reference TRBV30 and TRBJ2-5, is SQTIHQWPATLVQPVGSPLSLECTVEGTSNPNLYWYRQAAGRGLQLLFYSVGIGQISSEVPQNLSASRPQDRQFILSSKKLLLSDSGFYLCAWTERYQETQYFGPGTRLLVL.

The gene calls are TRBV2 and TRBJ1-2; 11 nucleotides match TRBD1. Looked up from germline, CDR1 is SNHLY and CDR2 is FYNNEI. V was pared by 6 bases and J by 4 bases, with 7 bases of the junction left unmatched. This CDR3 has 15 amino acids. The CDR3 nucleotides are TGTGCCAGCAGCCTCGGACAGGGGGCCGTCTATGGCTACACCTTC. Translation: CASSLGQGAVYGYTF.

This chain connects TRBV30 to TRBJ2-2; 9 bases are shared with TRBD2. The CDR3 length is 16 residues. The trim removed 0 bases at V and 6 bases at J, leaving 8 bases unmatched. CDR1 GTSNPN and CDR2 SVGIG come from the germline V gene (reference sequence). The CDR3 region is CAWSVRGGAVAGELFF. CDR3 sequence (DNA): TGTGCCTGGAGTGTACGCGGGGGGGCCGTTGCCGGGGAGCTGTTTTTT.

The chain recombines TRBV5-1 with TRBJ2-3; 9 bases fit TRBD2. The ends lost 2 bases at V and 5 bases at J; junction bases unmatched: 12. The V gene's germline CDR1 is SGHRS and CDR2 YFSETQ. CDR3 length equals 17 residues. CDR3 protein: CASSFEGRGGSLDTQYF. CDR3 in DNA: TGCGCCAGCAGCTTCGAGGGGCGGGGGGGCTCGTTAGATACGCAGTATTTT.